Listed here is a single TCR beta chain. This sample was taken from a study of control samples from healthy donors and cancer patients. Germline CDR1 reads MNHEY; CDR2 reads SVGAGI. This CDR3 has 15 residues. V lost 6 bases, J lost 3 bases, and 18 bases lay in between. Using immunoSEQ multiplex PCR, the repertoire was profiled, and TCRdb retains in-frame clones only, with some absent. The table shows about 150,000 clones, with over 90% occurring only once. Sequenced input: PBMCs. V usage is TRBV6-5 and J usage is TRBJ2-7; tentative D call: TRBD1 (5 bases). The receptor's source is a man between 60 and 75 years old with colorectal cancer. The CDR3 spells CASSKAAGLVYEQYF. The CDR3 DNA reads TGTGCCAGCAGCAAGGCTGCAGGGTTAGTCTACGAGCAGTACTTC.